This TCR beta chain emerged from a study of T cell responses to AZD1222 COVID-19 vaccine. The overall study: Samples with a second dose at about 4 or about 12 weeks were pooled together.

Comment on this clone: The antigen remains unidentified.

Study-wide findings and caveats: Females outnumbered males among donors, who were mostly white British; clonal diversity was possibly underestimated.

The CDR3 length is 13 residues. Germline CDR1 reads SQVTM; CDR2 reads ANQGSEA. V lost 1 base to trimming and J lost 1 base, with 7 bases between them. Sequenced by immunoSEQ multiplex PCR; TCRdb stores in-frame clones only, minus some. The table lists 130,000 to 150,000 clones, roughly nine tenths of them singletons. The sample was peripheral blood, taken on day 0 of AZD1222 vaccination. The chain joins TRBV29-1 to TRBJ1-1; no definite D call. This TCR was sampled from an adult in good health. The CDR3 loop is CSVEGLQNTEAFF. Here the CDR3 DNA reads TGCAGCGTTGAAGGCCTCCAGAACACTGAAGCTTTCTTT.